Following are 2 T cell receptor beta chains from one sample sequenced in a study of blood T cell repertoires in COVID-19. The table came from immunoSEQ multiplex PCR; TCRdb's copy has only in-frame clones and leaves some out. The sample contains around 99,000 clones, roughly 75% of which appear only once. Sequences were obtained from peripheral blood. These receptors were obtained from a man aged 45 to 65 who had recovered from COVID-19.

This clone was recorded only once. The CDR3 region is CASSETDTQYF. For the CDR3, the DNA is TGTGCCAGCAGCGAGACAGATACGCAGTATTTT. The chain employs TRBV12-3 or TRBV12-4 and TRBJ2-3; D is unresolved. The CDR3 totals 11 residues. The V gene lost 6 bases and the J gene lost 3 bases, with 4 bases spanning the gap.

The chain employs TRBV18 and TRBJ2-1, with 8 bases lining up with TRBD1. This CDR3 comprises 16 residues. Per germline, CDR1 KGHSH and CDR2 LQKENI. Unmatched junction bases numbered 14, after V lost 6 bases and J lost 7 bases. This chain's CDR3 is CASSPPSGGGWNEQFF. Here the CDR3 DNA reads TGTGCCAGCTCCCCCCCGTCAGGGGGCGGCTGGAATGAGCAGTTCTTC.